Described below is a single T cell receptor beta chain sequence and its context. Antigen: not known. The record originates from a study of OX40 agonist ivuxolimab in advanced cancers. Sequenced by immunoSEQ multiplex PCR; TCRdb stores in-frame clones only, minus some. The data contain tens of thousands of clones, approximately 92% of them singletons. Notes on the study in general: Antigen specificity of clonally expanded peripheral T cells was not established. Expanded clones were, on average, more numerous among CD8+ T cells than CD4+.

Trimming took 6 bases from V and 4 from J, leaving 16 bases between them. CDR1 is MNHEY, CDR2 SMNVEV, per germline (reference sequence). The CDR3 has 14 residues. The specimen comprised CD4+ or CD8+ T cells sorted from blood, sampled in a trial of the OX40 agonist ivuxolimab. This receptor was identified in an adult with an advanced solid tumor such as melanoma, head and neck, liver or kidney cancer. The V gene is TRBV27, the J gene TRBJ2-7; D possibly corresponds to TRBD2 (6 bases). CDR3 nucleotide sequence: TGTGCCAGCAGACTAGCCGGCCCTATTTACGAGCAGTACTTC. Its protein product is CASRLAGPIYEQYF.